What follows is one T cell receptor (beta chain) and its context. Its antigen is currently unknown. The patients all showed relapse after autologous stem cell transplantation, while their brentuximab vedotin exposure varied. The sample comes from a study of PD-1 blockade in classical Hodgkin lymphoma. The wider study: A 3 mg/kg intravenous dose of nivolumab was received by patients every 2 weeks.

The V end was cut by 0 bases, the J end by 2 bases, with 12 bases between. The CDR3 is made up of 16 amino acids. Germline loops: CDR1 LGHNA, CDR2 YNFKEQ. Study-wide points: Nivolumab starters within 1 year of ASCT were excluded. Complete responders entered with baseline diversity on par with newly diagnosed patients, the results showed. Undefined causes, possibly disease activity or prior therapy, underlie the repertoire differences.

Clones were sequenced by immunoSEQ multiplex PCR, and TCRdb holds only the in-frame ones, with some missing. In the table there are approximately 43,000 clones, 85% to 90% of which are singletons. The sequencing used peripheral blood mononuclear cells (PBMCs), collected before the second cycle of nivolumab. The chain employs TRBV4-2 and TRBJ2-3, with D unresolved. The TCR sequence derives from a human donor with classical Hodgkin lymphoma. CDR3 sequence: CASSQEGFGSTDTQYF. The CDR3 DNA reads TGTGCCAGCAGCCAAGAAGGGTTTGGATCCACAGATACGCAGTATTTT.